Listed below are T cell receptor beta chains from one sample, sequenced in a study of cytomegalovirus exposure and HLA in healthy donors. The protocol was immunoSEQ multiplex PCR, while the TCRdb copy is restricted to in-frame clones and leaves out a portion. The sample lists approximately 190,000 clones, roughly 77% occurring once. The sample was PBMCs. These receptors all come from a middle-aged man in good health and CMV-seropositive. Each CDR3 is given with its conserved first and last residue. The order of the fields is D gene, clone size, V gene, J gene, CDR3 protein, CDR3 DNA. The D gene is left open where the match is weak. Not every row has a clone size; where given, it reads once, few, many or a size class.

.,once,TRBV27,TRBJ2-3,CASSHIRMNGDTDTQYF,TGTGCCAGCAGCCACATCCGAATGAACGGGGACACAGATACGCAGTATTTT
.,.,TRBV5-1,TRBJ2-1,CASSLPSTVTSYNEQFF,TGCGCCAGCAGCCTCCCCTCGACAGTCACCTCCTACAATGAGCAGTTCTTC
.,.,TRBV5-6,TRBJ1-1,CASSLRDTEAFF,TGTGCCAGCAGCTTGCGGGACACTGAAGCTTTCTTT
.,.,TRBV19,TRBJ2-3,CASSIDGSGDTQYF,TGTGCCAGTAGTATAGATGGCTCGGGAGATACGCAGTATTTT
TRBD2,.,TRBV5-6,TRBJ2-5,CASSLGLAGLQETQYF,TGTGCCAGCAGCTTGGGGCTAGCGGGCCTCCAAGAGACCCAGTACTTC
.,.,TRBV4-1,TRBJ1-4,CASSQHTGPTNEKLFF,TGCGCCAGCAGCCAACACACAGGGCCAACTAATGAAAAACTGTTTTTT
.,.,TRBV25-1,TRBJ2-2,CASSAADRNTGELFF,TGTGCCAGCAGTGCCGCGGACAGAAACACCGGGGAGCTGTTTTTT
TRBD2,.,TRBV5-1,TRBJ2-3,CASSFARTRGTDTQYF,TGCGCCAGCAGCTTCGCCCGGACTAGAGGGACAGATACGCAGTATTTT
.,.,TRBV10-3,TRBJ1-5,CAISESDRGSPQHF,TGTGCCATCAGTGAGTCCGACCGCGGATCCCCCCAGCATTTT
.,once,TRBV28,TRBJ2-7,CASSSPDRTYEQYF,TGTGCCAGCAGTTCCCCGGACAGAACCTACGAGCAGTACTTC
.,.,TRBV27,TRBJ2-1,CASSLEASNLNEQFF,TGTGCCAGCAGTTTGGAGGCCTCCAACCTCAATGAGCAGTTCTTC
TRBD2,.,TRBV27,TRBJ2-2,CASSTTSGRGPGELFF,TGTGCCAGCAGTACCACTAGCGGGAGAGGACCCGGGGAGCTGTTTTTT
TRBD1,.,TRBV10-3,TRBJ2-2,CAIAGTGNTGELFF,TGTGCCATTGCCGGGACAGGGAACACCGGGGAGCTGTTTTTT
.,.,TRBV4-2,TRBJ2-7,CASSQASSAFYYEQYF,TGTGCCAGCAGCCAAGCTTCTAGCGCGTTTTACTACGAGCAGTACTTC
TRBD1,.,TRBV5-4,TRBJ1-6,CASSSTGQGDSPLHF,TGTGCCAGCAGCTCGACTGGACAGGGAGATTCACCCCTCCACTTT
.,.,TRBV27,TRBJ2-1,CASSLSGGDEQFF,TGTGCCAGCAGTTTAAGTGGCGGGGATGAGCAGTTCTTC
TRBD2,.,TRBV7-9,TRBJ2-1,CASSLLAGDNEQFF,TGTGCCAGCAGCTTGCTAGCGGGGGACAATGAGCAGTTCTTC
TRBD2,.,TRBV19,TRBJ2-7,CASSIEAGGYEQYF,TGTGCCAGTAGTATAGAAGCGGGAGGATACGAGCAGTACTTC
TRBD1,.,TRBV7-2,TRBJ1-1,CASSPPDRGVAEAFF,TGTGCCAGCAGCCCACCGGACAGGGGTGTCGCTGAAGCTTTCTTT
.,few,TRBV29-1,TRBJ2-1,CSAGGGGDEQFF,TGCAGCGCAGGAGGGGGGGGCGATGAGCAGTTCTTC
TRBD2,many,TRBV4-2,TRBJ2-5,CASSQRLLAGGEETQYF,TGTGCCAGCAGCCAGAGGTTGCTAGCGGGGGGGGAAGAGACCCAGTACTTC
.,.,TRBV18,TRBJ1-4,CASSPRQAGYEKLFF,TGTGCCAGCTCACCGAGACAGGCGGGTTATGAAAAACTGTTTTTT
.,.,TRBV5-1,TRBJ1-5,CASSLAPGQPQHF,TGCGCCAGCAGCTTGGCCCCGGGTCAGCCCCAGCATTTT
TRBD1,.,TRBV11-2,TRBJ2-2,CASSSAGTGNTGELFF,TGTGCCAGCAGCTCCGCCGGGACAGGAAACACCGGGGAGCTGTTTTTT
.,.,TRBV2,TRBJ1-2,CASSVRAGGYTF,TGTGCCAGCAGTGTGAGGGCTGGTGGCTACACCTTC
.,once,TRBV28,TRBJ2-3,CASDGETDTQYF,TGTGCCAGCGACGGGGAGACAGATACGCAGTATTTT
.,once,TRBV4-1,TRBJ1-6,CASSQEPGNSPLHF,TGCGCCAGCAGCCAAGAGCCAGGGAATTCACCCCTCCACTTT
.,.,TRBV18,TRBJ1-4,CASSPRAKRGNEKLFF,TGTGCCAGCTCACCCCGGGCCAAACGGGGGAATGAAAAACTGTTTTTT
TRBD1,once,TRBV4-1,TRBJ1-4,CASSFDRVNEKLFF,TGCGCCAGCAGTTTTGACAGGGTTAATGAAAAACTGTTTTTT
TRBD1,.,TRBV9,TRBJ1-1,CASSVTGGGSYTEAFF,TGTGCCAGCAGCGTGACAGGGGGGGGGTCGTATACTGAAGCTTTCTTT